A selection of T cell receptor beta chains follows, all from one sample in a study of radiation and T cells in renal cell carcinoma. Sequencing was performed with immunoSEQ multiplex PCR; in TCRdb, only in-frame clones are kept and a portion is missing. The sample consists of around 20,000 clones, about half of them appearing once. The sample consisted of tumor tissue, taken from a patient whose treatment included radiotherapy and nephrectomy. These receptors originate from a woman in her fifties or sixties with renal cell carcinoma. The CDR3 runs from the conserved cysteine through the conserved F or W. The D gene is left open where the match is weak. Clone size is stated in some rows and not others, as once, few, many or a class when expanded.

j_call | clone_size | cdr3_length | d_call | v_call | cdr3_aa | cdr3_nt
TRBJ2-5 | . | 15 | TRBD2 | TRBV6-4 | CASSYHRDMSGGGNF | TGTGCCAGCAGTTATCACAGGGATATGTCGGGAGGGGGTAACTTC
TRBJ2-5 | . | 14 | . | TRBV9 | CASSVEWGRETQYF | TGTGCCAGCAGCGTCGAGTGGGGCCGGGAGACCCAGTACTTC
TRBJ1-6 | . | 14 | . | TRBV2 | CASSITPDTAPLHF | TGTGCCAGCAGTATAACGCCGGACACCGCGCCCCTCCACTTT
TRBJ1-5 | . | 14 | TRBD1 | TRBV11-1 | CASSLPDRAQPQHF | TGTGCCAGCAGCCTCCCCGACAGGGCCCAGCCCCAGCATTTT
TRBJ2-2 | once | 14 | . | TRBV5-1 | CASGSYTYTGELFF | TGCGCCAGCGGTTCATATACCTACACCGGGGAGCTGTTTTTT
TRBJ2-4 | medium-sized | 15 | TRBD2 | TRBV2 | CASSIRLAGKNIQYF | TGTGCCAGCAGTATCCGACTAGCGGGGAAAAACATTCAGTACTTC
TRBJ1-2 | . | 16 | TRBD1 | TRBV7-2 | CASSLAGPGGFYGYTF | TGTGCCAGCAGCTTAGCGGGTCCAGGGGGCTTCTATGGCTACACCTTC
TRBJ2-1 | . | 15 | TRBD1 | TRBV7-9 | CASSLSGGIYNEQFF | TGTGCCAGCAGCTTATCAGGGGGCATCTACAATGAGCAGTTCTTC
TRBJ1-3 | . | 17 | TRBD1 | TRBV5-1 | CASSLYGQGEFGNTIYF | TGCGCCAGCAGCTTGTATGGACAGGGGGAATTTGGAAACACCATATATTTT
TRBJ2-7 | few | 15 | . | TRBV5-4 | CASSLGTFPLDEQYF | TGTGCCAGCAGCTTGGGGACGTTCCCCTTGGACGAGCAGTACTTC
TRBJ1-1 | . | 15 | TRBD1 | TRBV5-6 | CASSERTGVNTEAFF | TGTGCCAGCAGCGAAAGGACAGGGGTTAATACTGAAGCTTTCTTT
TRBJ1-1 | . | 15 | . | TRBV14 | CASSQEAQGHTEAFF | TGTGCCAGCAGCCAAGAAGCTCAGGGCCACACTGAAGCTTTCTTT
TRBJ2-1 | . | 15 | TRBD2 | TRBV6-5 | CASSRGLAGANEQFF | TGTGCCAGCAGTAGGGGACTAGCGGGGGCGAATGAGCAGTTCTTC
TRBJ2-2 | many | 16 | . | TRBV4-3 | CASSQVGGVNTGELFF | TGCGCCAGCAGCCAAGTAGGTGGGGTGAACACCGGGGAGCTGTTTTTT
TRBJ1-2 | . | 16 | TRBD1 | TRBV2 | CASSFPGQGSNYGYTF | TGTGCCAGCAGTTTCCCGGGACAGGGGTCGAACTATGGCTACACCTTC
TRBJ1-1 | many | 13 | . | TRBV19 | CASSISANTEAFF | TGTGCCAGTAGTATAAGCGCGAACACTGAAGCTTTCTTT
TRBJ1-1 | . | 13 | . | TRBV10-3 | CAIGKTVDTEAFF | TGTGCCATCGGCAAGACAGTTGACACTGAAGCTTTCTTT
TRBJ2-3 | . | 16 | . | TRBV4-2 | CASSFRAASSTDTQYF | TGTGCCAGCAGCTTCCGGGCCGCCTCCAGCACAGATACGCAGTATTTT
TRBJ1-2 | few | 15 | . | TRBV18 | CASSSRRGPVYGYTF | TGTGCCAGCTCCTCAAGGCGGGGACCCGTCTATGGCTACACCTTC
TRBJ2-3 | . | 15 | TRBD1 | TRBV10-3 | CAISESEGAADTQYF | TGTGCCATCAGTGAGTCCGAGGGGGCCGCGGATACGCAGTATTTT
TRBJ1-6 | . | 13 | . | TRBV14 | CASSQRRGSPLHF | TGTGCCAGCAGCCAAAGACGGGGTTCACCCCTCCACTTT
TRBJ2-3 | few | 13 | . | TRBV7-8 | CASSLVRTDTQYF | TGTGCCAGCAGCTTAGTACGCACAGATACGCAGTATTTT
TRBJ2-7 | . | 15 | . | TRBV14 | CASSQGPVSSYEQYF | TGTGCCAGCAGCCAAGGGCCGGTGAGCTCCTACGAGCAGTACTTC
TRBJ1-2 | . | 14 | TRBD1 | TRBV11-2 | CASSTGGEGYGYTF | TGTGCCAGCAGTACAGGGGGGGAGGGCTATGGCTACACCTTC
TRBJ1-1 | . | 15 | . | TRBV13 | CASSLALTGNTEAFF | TGTGCCAGCAGCTTAGCACTTACAGGGAATACTGAAGCTTTCTTT
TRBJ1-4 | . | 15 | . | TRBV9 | CASSVGRRSNEKLFF | TGTGCCAGCAGCGTAGGCCGGAGGTCTAATGAAAAACTGTTTTTT
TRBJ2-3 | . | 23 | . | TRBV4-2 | CASSLSGTGDLPSTSGDTDTQYF | TGTGCCAGCAGCCTATCCGGGACAGGGGACCTCCCGTCGACTAGCGGGGACACAGATACGCAGTATTTT
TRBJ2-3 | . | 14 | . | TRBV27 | CASSFDTFTDTQYF | TGTGCCAGCAGTTTCGACACGTTCACAGATACGCAGTATTTT
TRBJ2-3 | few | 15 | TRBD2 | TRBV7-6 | CASSLFWGRAETQYF | TGTGCCAGCAGCTTATTCTGGGGGAGGGCGGAAACGCAGTATTTT
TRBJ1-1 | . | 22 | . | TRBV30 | CAWSVVRFSRGRAGVEGTEAFF | TGTGCCTGGAGTGTAGTTCGATTCAGCAGGGGTCGGGCCGGGGTAGAGGGCACTGAAGCTTTCTTT
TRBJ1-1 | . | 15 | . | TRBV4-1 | CASSQETGRWAEAFF | TGCGCCAGCAGCCAGGAAACAGGGAGGTGGGCTGAAGCTTTCTTT
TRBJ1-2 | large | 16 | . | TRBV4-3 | CASSQDRIGANYGYTF | TGCGCCAGCAGCCAAGATAGAATAGGGGCTAACTATGGCTACACCTTC